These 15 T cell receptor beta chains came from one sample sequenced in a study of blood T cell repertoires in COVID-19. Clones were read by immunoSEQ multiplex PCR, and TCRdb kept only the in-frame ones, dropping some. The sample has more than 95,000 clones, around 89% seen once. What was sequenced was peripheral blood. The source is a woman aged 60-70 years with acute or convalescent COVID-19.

CDR3 protein: CASSWGGGSYNEQFF. Here the CDR3 DNA reads TGCGCCAGCAGCTGGGGCGGTGGCTCCTACAATGAGCAGTTCTTC. The chain links TRBV5-1 to TRBJ2-1, with D possibly being TRBD1 (5 bases). Germline V lookup: CDR1 SGHRS, CDR2 YFSETQ. V lost 3 bases and J lost 0, with 10 bases in between. The CDR3 has 15 amino acids.

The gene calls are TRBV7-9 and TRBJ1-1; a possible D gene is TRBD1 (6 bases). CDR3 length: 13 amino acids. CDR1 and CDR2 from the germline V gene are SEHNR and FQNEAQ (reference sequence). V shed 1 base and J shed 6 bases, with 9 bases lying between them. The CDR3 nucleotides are TGTGCCAGCAGCTTAGTGGGGGCCGCTGAAGCTTTCTTT. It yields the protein CASSLVGAAEAFF.

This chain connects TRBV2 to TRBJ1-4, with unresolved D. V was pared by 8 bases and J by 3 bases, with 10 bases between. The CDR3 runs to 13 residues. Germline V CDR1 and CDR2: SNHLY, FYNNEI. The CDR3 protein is CASGFRPNEKLFF. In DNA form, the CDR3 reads TGTGCCAGCGGATTCAGGCCTAATGAAAAACTGTTTTTT. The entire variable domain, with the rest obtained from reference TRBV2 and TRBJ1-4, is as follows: EPEVTQTPSHQVTQMGQEVILRCVPISNHLYFYWYRQILGQKVEFLVSFYNNEISEKSEIFDDQFSVERPDGSNFTLKIRSTKLEDSAMYFCASGFRPNEKLFFGSGTQLSVL.

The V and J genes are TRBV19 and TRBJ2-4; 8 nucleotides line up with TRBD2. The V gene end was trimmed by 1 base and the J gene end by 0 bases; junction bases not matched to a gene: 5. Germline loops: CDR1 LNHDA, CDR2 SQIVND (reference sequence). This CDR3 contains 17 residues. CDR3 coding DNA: TGTGCCAGTAGTATAGGGGCGGGGGGACTAGCCAAAAACATTCAGTACTTC. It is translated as CASSIGAGGLAKNIQYF.

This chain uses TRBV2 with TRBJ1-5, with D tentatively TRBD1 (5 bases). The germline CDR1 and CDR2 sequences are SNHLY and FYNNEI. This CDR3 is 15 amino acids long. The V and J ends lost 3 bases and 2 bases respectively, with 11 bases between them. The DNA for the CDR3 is TGTGCCAGCAGTGATGGAGGGGTGGGCAATCAGCCCCAGCATTTT. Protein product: CASSDGGVGNQPQHF.

The CDR3, as DNA: TGTGCCAGCAGTGTGACAGCCGAGCAGTACTTC. Amino acids: CASSVTAEQYF. The chain carries TRBV2 and TRBJ2-7; D is possibly TRBD1 (5 bases). Trimming removed 4 bases at V and 6 bases at J, with 7 bases between. CDR1 and CDR2 (germline): SNHLY, FYNNEI. The CDR3 has 11 amino acids. Full variable domain (remainder filled in from reference TRBV2 and TRBJ2-7): EPEVTQTPSHQVTQMGQEVILRCVPISNHLYFYWYRQILGQKVEFLVSFYNNEISEKSEIFDDQFSVERPDGSNFTLKIRSTKLEDSAMYFCASSVTAEQYFGPGTRLTVT.

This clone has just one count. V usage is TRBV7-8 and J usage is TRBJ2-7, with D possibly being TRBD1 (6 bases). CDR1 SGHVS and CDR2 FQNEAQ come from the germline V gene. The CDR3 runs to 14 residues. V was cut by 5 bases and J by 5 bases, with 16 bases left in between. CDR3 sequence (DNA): TGTGCCAGCAGCACGCAAACAGGGACCCACGAGCAGTACTTC. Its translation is CASSTQTGTHEQYF.

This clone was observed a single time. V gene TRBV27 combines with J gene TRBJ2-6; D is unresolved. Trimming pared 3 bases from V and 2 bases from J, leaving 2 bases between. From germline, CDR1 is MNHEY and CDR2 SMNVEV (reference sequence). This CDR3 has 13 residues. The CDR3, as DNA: TGTGCCAGCAGTTTTACTGGGGCCAACGTCCTGACTTTC. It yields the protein CASSFTGANVLTF.

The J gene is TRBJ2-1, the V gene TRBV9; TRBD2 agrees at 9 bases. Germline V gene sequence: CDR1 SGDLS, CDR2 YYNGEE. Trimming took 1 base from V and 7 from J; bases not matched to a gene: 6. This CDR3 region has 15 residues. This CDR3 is CASSVSAGGWNEQFF. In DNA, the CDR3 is TGTGCCAGCAGCGTATCGGCGGGAGGGTGGAATGAGCAGTTCTTC.

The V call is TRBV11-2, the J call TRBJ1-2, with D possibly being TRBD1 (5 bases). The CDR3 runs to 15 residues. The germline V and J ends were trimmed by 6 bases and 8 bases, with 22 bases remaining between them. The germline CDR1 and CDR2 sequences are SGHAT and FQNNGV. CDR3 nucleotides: TGTGCCAGCAGTCGTGGGGCGGGGGGAGCAGGCGGCTACACCTTC. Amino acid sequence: CASSRGAGGAGGYTF.

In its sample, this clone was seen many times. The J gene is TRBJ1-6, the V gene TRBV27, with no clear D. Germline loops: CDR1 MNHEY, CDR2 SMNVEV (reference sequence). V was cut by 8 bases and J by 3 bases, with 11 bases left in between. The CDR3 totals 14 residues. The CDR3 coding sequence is TGTGCCAGCTTCGGAGGGAGCTATAATTCACCCCTCCACTTT. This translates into CASFGGSYNSPLHF.

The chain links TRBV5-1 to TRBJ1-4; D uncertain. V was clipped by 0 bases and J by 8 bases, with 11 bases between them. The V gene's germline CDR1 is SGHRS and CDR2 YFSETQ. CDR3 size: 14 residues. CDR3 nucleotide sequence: TGCGCCAGCAGCTTGGAAGCGGGGAGCGAAAAACTGTTTTTT. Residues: CASSLEAGSEKLFF.

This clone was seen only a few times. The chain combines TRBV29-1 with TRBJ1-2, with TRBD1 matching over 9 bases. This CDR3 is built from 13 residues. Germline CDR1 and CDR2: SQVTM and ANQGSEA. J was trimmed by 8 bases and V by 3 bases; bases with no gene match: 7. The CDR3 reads CSVDGDRVSGYTF. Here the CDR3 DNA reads TGCAGCGTTGATGGGGACAGGGTATCCGGCTACACCTTC.

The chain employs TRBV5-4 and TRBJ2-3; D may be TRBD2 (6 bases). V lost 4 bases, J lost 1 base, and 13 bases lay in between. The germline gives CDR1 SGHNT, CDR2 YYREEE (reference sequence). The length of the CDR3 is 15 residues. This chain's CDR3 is CASSPRGLGTDTQYF. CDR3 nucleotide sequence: TGTGCCAGCAGCCCAAGGGGACTTGGCACAGATACGCAGTATTTT.

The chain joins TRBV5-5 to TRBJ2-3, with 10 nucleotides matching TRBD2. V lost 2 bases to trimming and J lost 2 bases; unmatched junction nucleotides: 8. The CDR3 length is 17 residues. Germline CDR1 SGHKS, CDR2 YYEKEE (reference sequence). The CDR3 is CASSFGLAGAFTDTQYF. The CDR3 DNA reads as TGTGCCAGCAGCTTTGGGCTAGCGGGAGCCTTCACAGATACGCAGTATTTT.